This T cell receptor (beta chain) was captured by sequencing in a study of cytomegalovirus exposure and HLA in healthy donors. Study at large: There were 350 to 400 genotyped donors. Of these, roughly 84% fell in the genetic ancestry cluster associated with self-reported Caucasian donors. Study results and caveats: TCR beta V- and J-gene trimming, according to a later analysis, was linked to a missense DCLRE1C variant.

Details on this clone: Its antigen is not known.

After removal of 2 bases from V and 2 bases from J, the junction contained 9 bases not matched to a gene. The CDR3 sequence is 18 residues long. Germline V lookup: CDR1 KGHSH, CDR2 LQKENI. PCR employed 60 Vbeta and 13 Jbeta primers. The data were produced by immunoSEQ multiplex PCR, yet TCRdb's version contains in-frame clones alone and is incomplete. The table records roughly 120,000 clones, 79% of them present only once. The chain has TRBV18 and TRBJ1-4, with 9 bases that match TRBD1. The sequence came from a man in his thirties or forties in good health and CMV-seropositive. Sequencing used PBMCs. CDR3: CASSPKQGAGSTNEKLFF. CDR3 in DNA: TGTGCCAGCTCACCAAAACAGGGGGCGGGATCGACTAATGAAAAACTGTTTTTT.